The TCR beta chain described here comes from a study of blood T cell repertoires in COVID-19. As for the study in general: The United States, Italy and Spain supplied acute and convalescent COVID-19 samples. Sources were T cells, B-cell-depleted T cells, or PBMCs; the material itself was cDNA or gDNA.

Patients of the Seattle cohort, enrolled during active infection, were followed longitudinally. V shed 4 bases and J 2 bases; nucleotides not matched to a gene: 4. The CDR3 has 14 amino acids. CDR1 is KGHSH and CDR2 is LQKENI in the germline V gene. Authors' data handling: By means of reference gene primer amplification, nucleated cell counts were estimated. Clones were read by immunoSEQ multiplex PCR, and TCRdb kept only the in-frame ones, dropping some. From that table come the V and J calls and clone size; the DNA was used to work out D and trimming. The table lists over 200,000 clones, about 87% of them singletons, with under 3.5% in the top ten.

The sample consisted of peripheral blood. This chain uses TRBV18 with TRBJ1-1, with 7 positions matching TRBD1. This TCR was recovered from a man aged 25 to 40 with COVID-19, enrolled during active disease. DNA for the CDR3: TGTGCCAGCTCACAAGGACAGGCTAACACTGAAGCTTTCTTT. It yields the protein CASSQGQANTEAFF.